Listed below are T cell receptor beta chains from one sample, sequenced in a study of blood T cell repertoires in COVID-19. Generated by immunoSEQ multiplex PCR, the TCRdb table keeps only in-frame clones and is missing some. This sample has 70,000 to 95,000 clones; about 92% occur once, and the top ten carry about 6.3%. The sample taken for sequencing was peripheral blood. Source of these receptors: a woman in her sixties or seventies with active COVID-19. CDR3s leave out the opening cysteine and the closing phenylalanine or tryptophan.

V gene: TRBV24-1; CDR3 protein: ATSDRITPGGGTDTQY
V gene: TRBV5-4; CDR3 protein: ASSSDSFFEAF
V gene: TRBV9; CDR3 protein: ASSASAGNEQY
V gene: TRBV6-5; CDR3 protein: ATTDRNTGELF
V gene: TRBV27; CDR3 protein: ASSYGTGGTEAF
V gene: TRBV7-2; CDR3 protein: ASSFTSGGGNEQF
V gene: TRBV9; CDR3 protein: ASSGQGARTEAF
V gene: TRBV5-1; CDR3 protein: ASTPSGRAGNEQF
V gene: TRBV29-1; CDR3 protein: SVEAPGGSYEQY
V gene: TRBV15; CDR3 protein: ATSRDGGHNNSPLH
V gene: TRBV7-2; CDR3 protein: ASSFKGSNQPQH
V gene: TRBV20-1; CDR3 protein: SANDPGGFGYT
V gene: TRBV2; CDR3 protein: ASTFLLASEQF
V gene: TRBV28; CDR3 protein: ATEGLTNTEAF
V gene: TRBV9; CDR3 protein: ASSGSGQGNTGELF
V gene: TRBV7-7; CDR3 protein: ASSTGDTNTGELF
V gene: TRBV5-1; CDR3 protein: ASSPPTDTQY
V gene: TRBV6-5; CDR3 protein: ASSKRRGGLEY
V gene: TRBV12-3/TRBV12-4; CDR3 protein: ASSFALTEAF
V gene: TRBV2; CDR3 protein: ASSSKRGYNEQF
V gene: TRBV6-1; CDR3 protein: ASSDRTGGAPDTQY
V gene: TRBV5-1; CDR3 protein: ASSPGQGVVVEQF
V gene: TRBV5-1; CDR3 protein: ASSWGQGVNEQY
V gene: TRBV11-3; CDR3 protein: ASSAGGGGAVVNEQF
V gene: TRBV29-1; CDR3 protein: SVKLAGLTDTQY
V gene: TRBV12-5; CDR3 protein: ASGLKGQGIEEQF
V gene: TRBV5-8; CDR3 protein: ASSVDRGYEQY
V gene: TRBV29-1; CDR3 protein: SVATGEAF
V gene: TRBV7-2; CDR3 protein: ASSSRTGSTNEKLF
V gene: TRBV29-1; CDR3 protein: SVETGREQF
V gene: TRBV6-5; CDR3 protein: ASSYSSGGTGEQY
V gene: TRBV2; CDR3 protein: ASLGGRLTYGYT
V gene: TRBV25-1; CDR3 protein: ASSATGTGGTGELF
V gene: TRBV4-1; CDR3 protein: ASSQGTGALSGANVLT
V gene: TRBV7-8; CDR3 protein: ASSLRRGLANEQF
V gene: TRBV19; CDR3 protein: ASSIGQAYKLNTEAF
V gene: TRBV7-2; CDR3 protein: ASSRTGLGQPQH
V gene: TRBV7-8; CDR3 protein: ASSPPGSYEQY
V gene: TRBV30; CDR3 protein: AWSVGLRYNSPLH
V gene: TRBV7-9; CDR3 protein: ASSLVGVNTGELF
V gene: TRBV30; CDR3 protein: AWSRDGTGSSPLH
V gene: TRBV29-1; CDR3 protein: SVLGRFGQPQH
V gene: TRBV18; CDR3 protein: ASSPSSPSTDTQY
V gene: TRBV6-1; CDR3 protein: ASSEEIDYGYT
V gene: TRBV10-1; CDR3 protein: ASRDPGLADYPTDTQY
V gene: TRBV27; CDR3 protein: ASSSGQYNYGYT
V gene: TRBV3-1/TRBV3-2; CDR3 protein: ASSQDIGSSGELF
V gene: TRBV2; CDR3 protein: ASSGLAGPYNEQF
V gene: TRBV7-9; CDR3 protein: ASSPPGTSPGGDTQY
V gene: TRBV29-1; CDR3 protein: SAGQGANSPLH
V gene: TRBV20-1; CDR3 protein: SASDIAGRDTQY
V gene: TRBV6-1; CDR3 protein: ASSEDPTPGSDTQY
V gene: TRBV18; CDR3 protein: ASSPRDIKSPLH
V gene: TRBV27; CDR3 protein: ASSLYVYSSYEQY
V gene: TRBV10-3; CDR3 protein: AISTGTISSGNTIY
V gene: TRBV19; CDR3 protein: ASSQGDYGYT
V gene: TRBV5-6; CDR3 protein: ASSPLRQGGTEAF